The entry that follows covers one TCR beta chain sequence. Its specificity is unknown. J was trimmed by 10 bases and V by 1 base; bases with no gene match: 6. The CDR3 totals 14 residues. Germline V gene lookup returns CDR1 LGHDT and CDR2 YNNKEL (reference sequence). These data originate in a study of blood T cells in healthy people across ages. For the second PCR, which ran for about 6 to 11 cycles, a sample-barcoded 5' primer and a J-beta primer mix were used. From the 5' RACE reads, TCRdb called clonotypes with MiXCR, one entry per CDR3 protein. The profile shows 650,000 to 800,000 distinct CDR3 sequences, 52% of them singletons. Study results and limitations: Among T cells, TCR beta diversity per million cells dropped roughly linearly as age rose.

Material for sequencing was blood. This clonotype was sampled from a woman of 80 years or more in good health. J is TRBJ1-4 and V is TRBV3-1; TRBD1 matches 7 bases. The CDR3 protein is CASSQAGQSGKLFF. For the CDR3, the DNA is TGTGCCAGCAGCCAAGCGGGACAGTCGGGAAAACTGTTTTTT.